Following are 21 T cell receptor beta chains from one sample sequenced in a study of PD-L1 blockade in urothelial cancer. TCRdb's table, derived via immunoSEQ multiplex PCR, lists solely in-frame clones and lacks some. Of approximately 100,000 clones detected, about 91% appear once; the ten largest clones hold 0.92%. Source: PBMCs, taken around atezolizumab (anti-PD-L1) treatment. Source of these receptors: a woman over 75 with urothelial cancer.

The V and J genes are TRBV5-4 and TRBJ1-1; D remains ambiguous. CDR1 SGHNT and CDR2 YYREEE come from the germline V gene (reference sequence). The CDR3 extends over 14 amino acids. V lost 4 bases to trimming and J lost 3 bases, with 13 bases between them. CDR3 nucleotide sequence: TGTGCCAGCAGCAAAGGAAACCGGGACACTGAAGCTTTCTTT. This gives the protein CASSKGNRDTEAFF.

The rearrangement links TRBV6-1 to TRBJ1-1, with D uncertain. This CDR3 is built from 15 residues. The V end lost 3 bases, the J end lost 0 bases, and 11 bases lay between the germline ends. The germline V gene has CDR1 MNHNS and CDR2 SASEGT. The CDR3 loop is CASSDEAALNTEAFF. CDR3 sequence (DNA): TGTGCCAGCAGTGACGAAGCGGCCTTGAACACTGAAGCTTTCTTT.

The chain has TRBV18 and TRBJ2-1; 11 nucleotides match TRBD2. J gave up 8 bases and V 3 bases, and 6 bases lay outside the gene matches. Germline values: CDR1 KGHSH, CDR2 LQKENI. This CDR3 contains 15 residues. Here the CDR3 DNA reads TGTGCCAGCTCACCTACTAGCGGGAGTCGGGATGAGCAGTTCTTC. Amino acids: CASSPTSGSRDEQFF.

The chain carries TRBV19 and TRBJ1-4; D possibly corresponds to TRBD1 (5 bases). The CDR3 loop spans 15 amino acids. CDR1 and CDR2 (germline): LNHDA, SQIVND (reference sequence). V gave up 5 bases and J gave up 10 bases, with 20 bases separating them. As DNA, the CDR3 is TGTGCCAGTAGTCCCCGGGGGAGTACGAAAGGAAAACTGTTTTTT. This gives the protein CASSPRGSTKGKLFF.

The rearrangement joins TRBV2 to TRBJ2-3; D uncertain. Per the germline V gene, CDR1 is SNHLY and CDR2 is FYNNEI. Between the trimmed V and J ends, which lost 4 bases and 2 bases, there was a span of 4 bases. This CDR3 contains 12 residues. CDR3 sequence (DNA): TGTGCCAGCAGTGCCTCCACAGATACGCAGTATTTT. Amino acid sequence: CASSASTDTQYF.

The gene calls are TRBV19 and TRBJ2-3; 9 bases are shared with TRBD1. The CDR3 spans 14 residues. The trim removed 6 bases at V and 5 bases at J, leaving 6 bases unmatched. CDR1 is LNHDA, CDR2 SQIVND, per germline (reference sequence). CDR3 protein: CASRRTGAVDTQYF. CDR3 in DNA: TGTGCCAGTAGAAGGACAGGGGCGGTAGATACGCAGTATTTT.

CDR3 nucleotides: TGTGCCAGCAGCGGCGGGGGTCTCACTGAAGCTTTCTTT. It yields the protein CASSGGGLTEAFF. J is TRBJ1-1 and V is TRBV5-6; D might be TRBD1 (5 bases). Deletions cut 4 bases from V and 4 bases from J, with 11 bases between. This CDR3 is built from 13 residues. In germline, CDR1 is SGHDT, CDR2 YYEEEE.

V and J are TRBV7-3 and TRBJ1-4, with D unclear. There are 13 residues in the CDR3. Germline values: CDR1 SGHTA, CDR2 FQGTGA. The ends were cut back, 1 base at V and 8 bases at J, with 8 bases in the middle. CDR3 nucleotides: TGTGCCAGCAGCTTAATTCCGGGGGAAAAACTGTTTTTT. Its translation: CASSLIPGEKLFF.

This chain connects TRBV12-5 to TRBJ1-1; 7 nucleotides line up with TRBD1. The trim removed 7 bases at V and 4 bases at J, leaving 6 bases unmatched. The germline V gene has CDR1 LGHNT and CDR2 FRNRAP. This CDR3 has 13 residues. In nucleotides, the CDR3 is TGTGCTAGTGTTCGTTCAGGGGGCACTGAAGCTTTCTTT. Amino acid sequence: CASVRSGGTEAFF. The variable domain in full, with the rest retrieved from reference TRBV12-5 and TRBJ1-1, is DARVTQTPRHKVTEMGQEVTMRCQPILGHNTVFWYRQTMMQGLELLAYFRNRAPLDDSGMPKDRFSAEMPDATLATLKIQPSEPRDSAVYFCASVRSGGTEAFFGQGTRLTVV.

This chain links TRBV29-1 with TRBJ2-1; 9 nucleotides align to TRBD2. CDR1 is SQVTM, CDR2 ANQGSEA, per germline. The CDR3 is made up of 13 amino acids. V lost 3 bases to trimming and J lost 4 bases; unmatched junction nucleotides: 1. This CDR3 is CSVDAGGYNEQFF. The CDR3 DNA sequence: TGCAGCGTTGACGCGGGAGGGTACAATGAGCAGTTCTTC.

The J gene is TRBJ2-2, the V gene TRBV11-1; D possibly corresponds to TRBD1 (6 bases). The germline CDR1 and CDR2 sequences are SGHAT and FQDESV (reference sequence). V lost 5 bases, J lost 5 bases, and 9 bases lay in between. The CDR3 is made up of 13 amino acids. This CDR3 is CASSRTDTGELFF. The CDR3 DNA is TGTGCCAGCAGCCGGACAGATACCGGGGAGCTGTTTTTT.

In this sample, this clone turned up once. The rearrangement links TRBV5-1 to TRBJ2-7; TRBD1 is a possible D gene (5 bases). The germline V gene has CDR1 SGHRS and CDR2 YFSETQ. The CDR3 has 15 amino acids. Trimming removed 0 bases at V and 4 bases at J, with 14 bases between. This CDR3 reads CASSLEGPTQYEQYF. The CDR3 DNA sequence: TGCGCCAGCAGCTTGGAGGGGCCGACTCAATACGAGCAGTACTTC.

The genes are TRBV4-1 and TRBJ2-2; TRBD2 might be the D (5 bases). The CDR3 spans 16 residues. V lost 0 bases and J 4 bases, leaving 12 bases between the germline ends. The germline V gene has CDR1 MGHRA and CDR2 YSYEKL. CDR3 sequence reads: CASSQELVILTGELFF. The CDR3 bases are TGCGCCAGCAGCCAAGAACTAGTCATACTCACCGGGGAGCTGTTTTTT.

The chain is built from TRBV5-1 and TRBJ2-2, with 9 positions matching TRBD1. V gave up 4 bases and J gave up 6 bases; unmatched junction bases: 7. The CDR3 length is 15 residues. Germline CDR1 SGHRS, CDR2 YFSETQ. The CDR3 DNA reads as TGCGCCAGCAGCACCCGGACAGGGGTTTCCGGGGAGCTGTTTTTT. Protein product: CASSTRTGVSGELFF.

The chain links TRBV6-1 to TRBJ1-4; a possible D gene is TRBD1 (6 bases). V was pared by 5 bases and J by 0 bases, with 7 bases between. This CDR3 spans 14 amino acids. Germline values: CDR1 MNHNS, CDR2 SASEGT. CDR3 sequence: CASSRQATNEKLFF. In DNA, the CDR3 is TGTGCCAGCAGTCGACAGGCAACTAATGAAAAACTGTTTTTT.

The CDR3 DNA reads as TGCGCCGGTGGTAGTGCAGGGAAAGCTTTCTTT. This codes for CAGGSAGKAFF. The rearrangement joins TRBV10-2 to TRBJ1-1, with D possibly matching TRBD1 (5 bases). The ends were cut back, 11 bases at V and 9 bases at J, with 16 bases in the middle. The CDR3 is 11 residues long. The germline V gene has CDR1 WSHSY and CDR2 SAAADI.

The J gene is TRBJ2-5, the V gene TRBV18; TRBD2 is a possible D gene (5 bases). The V gene's germline CDR1 is KGHSH and CDR2 LQKENI. Trimming took off 4 bases at V and 2 bases at J, with 14 bases between the two ends. The CDR3 is made up of 15 amino acids. CDR3 DNA: TGTGCCAGCTCACTCGCGAGGGCACGACAAGAGACCCAGTACTTC. Its protein is CASSLARARQETQYF.

This sequence joins TRBV6-1 and TRBJ1-2; D perhaps matches TRBD1 (6 bases). Germline CDR1 MNHNS, CDR2 SASEGT. This CDR3 region has 15 residues. Trimming pared 2 bases from V and 7 bases from J, leaving 17 bases between. CDR3 residues: CASSENSAGAGGYTF. CDR3 sequence (DNA): TGTGCCAGCAGTGAAAATTCGGCGGGGGCAGGTGGCTACACCTTC.

The V and J genes are TRBV15 and TRBJ2-1, with a weak D call TRBD1 (8 bases). V was cut by 6 bases and J by 4 bases, with 16 bases left in between. The CDR3 consists of 15 residues. Germline CDR1 and CDR2: LNHNV and YYDKDF (reference sequence). CDR3 region: CATSPGQGLYNEQFF. For the CDR3, the DNA is TGTGCCACCAGTCCCGGACAGGGACTATACAATGAGCAGTTCTTC. Supplemented by reference TRBV15 and TRBJ2-1, the full variable domain reads DAMVIQNPRYQVTQFGKPVTLSCSQTLNHNVMYWYQQKSSQAPKLLFHYYDKDFNNEADTPDNFQSRRPNTSFCFLDIRSPGLGDTAMYLCATSPGQGLYNEQFFGPGTRLTVL.

V usage is TRBV5-5 and J usage is TRBJ2-7; TRBD2 might be the D (6 bases). The CDR3 loop spans 15 amino acids. V was trimmed by 2 bases and J by 2 bases, leaving 14 bases between them. CDR1 and CDR2 (germline): SGHKS, YYEKEE (reference sequence). CDR3 in amino acids: CASSFVDRGTYEQYF. In nucleotides, the CDR3 is TGTGCCAGCAGCTTTGTTGATCGGGGGACCTACGAGCAGTACTTC.

V usage is TRBV11-2 and J usage is TRBJ2-5, with D perhaps TRBD2 (6 bases). V was trimmed by 5 bases and J by 1 base, leaving 14 bases between them. Per the germline V gene, CDR1 is SGHAT and CDR2 is FQNNGV. The length of the CDR3 is 15 residues. The DNA of the CDR3 is TGTGCCAGCAGCCCCCAGTGGGGGGTCCAAGAGACCCAGTACTTC. Amino acid sequence: CASSPQWGVQETQYF.